Following are 26 T cell receptor beta chains from one sample sequenced in a study of type 1 regulatory T cells (dated by TCRdb to the early 2020s). Antigen specificity for these receptors is unknown. Sequencing was carried out with an Illumina MiSeq. TCRdb reanalyzed the raw reads on its own, using fastp at Q25 for trimming and MiXCR for clone calling, and kept in-frame beta chains. Each record represents a unique CDR3 protein, reported with the most common genes and DNA among its rows. The sample records roughly 67,000 distinct CDR3 sequences, 63% of which are singletons. 7.6% of the sample rests with the top ten. The sequencing sample was made of cultured T cells, either the whole culture or a sorted T cell fraction (not recorded which). The cell subset or site label on this specimen signifies: Tr1-enriched cell product generated in vitro against host alloantigens. Every receptor here comes from a human donor in good health.

The V gene is TRBV11-2, the J gene TRBJ2-5; D is possibly TRBD2 (5 bases). Germline V gene sequence: CDR1 SGHAT, CDR2 FQNNGV. This CDR3 has 13 amino acids. The ends were cut back, 5 bases at V and 5 bases at J, with 12 bases in the middle. The CDR3 loop reads CASSLHGGETQYF. In nucleotides, the CDR3 is TGTGCCAGCAGCCTCCACGGCGGGGAGACCCAGTACTTC.

The chain uses TRBV2 and TRBJ1-1; D not certain. CDR1 is SNHLY and CDR2 is FYNNEI in the germline V gene. V gave up 8 bases and J gave up 3 bases, with 10 bases separating them. The CDR3 extends over 12 amino acids. CDR3 region: CASFGGYTEAFF. DNA for the CDR3: TGTGCCAGCTTCGGTGGGTACACTGAAGCTTTCTTT.

The rearrangement uses TRBV5-1 and TRBJ2-3; 7 bases are shared with TRBD2. Trimming removed 5 bases from V and 2 bases from J; junction bases left unmatched: 11. CDR1 and CDR2 (germline): SGHRS, YFSETQ. The CDR3 is made up of 16 amino acids. The CDR3 region has the DNA TGCGCCAGCAGTAACCCGAGACTAGCAGCCACAGATACGCAGTATTTT. Translation: CASSNPRLAATDTQYF. Together with reference TRBV5-1 and TRBJ2-3, the CDR3 gives the full variable domain: KAGVTQTPRYLIKTRGQQVTLSCSPISGHRSVSWYQQTPGQGLQFLFEYFSETQRNKGNFPGRFSGRQFSNSRSEMNVSTLELGDSALYLCASSNPRLAATDTQYFGPGTRLTVL.

This clonotype was seen a handful of times. The CDR3 DNA follows: TGCAGTCTCGTTGCCGGGGATAGCACAGATACGCAGTATTTT. Amino acid sequence: CSLVAGDSTDTQYF. The V and J genes are TRBV20-1 and TRBJ2-3, with a weak D call TRBD2 (5 bases). V lost 8 bases and J 0 bases, leaving 15 bases between the germline ends. The CDR3 is 14 amino acids. Per germline, CDR1 DFQATT and CDR2 SNEGSKA (reference sequence).

This clonotype was seen more than once but under ten times. The rearrangement uses TRBV28 and TRBJ2-7; D gene uncertain. V lost 0 bases to trimming and J lost 4 bases, with 4 bases between them. The CDR3 loop spans 12 amino acids. The germline V gene has CDR1 MDHEN and CDR2 SYDVKM. The CDR3 protein is CASSLWSYEQYF. CDR3 coding DNA: TGTGCCAGCAGTTTATGGTCATACGAGCAGTACTTC.

The chain employs TRBV20-1 and TRBJ2-1; maybe TRBD2 (5 bases). This CDR3 spans 15 amino acids. The V gene lost 5 bases and the J gene lost 6 bases, with 20 bases spanning the gap. The germline gives CDR1 DFQATT, CDR2 SNEGSKA (reference sequence). The CDR3 protein is CSAAQPGLPSNEQFF. The CDR3 nucleotides read TGCAGTGCTGCCCAACCAGGACTCCCAAGCAATGAGCAGTTCTTC.

This rearrangement joins TRBV27 to TRBJ2-2, with a tentative D call TRBD2 (6 bases). Germline V gene data show CDR1 as MNHEY and CDR2 as SMNVEV (reference sequence). This CDR3 region has 14 residues. The ends were cut back, 2 bases at V and 4 bases at J, with 8 bases in the middle. CDR3 sequence (DNA): TGTGCCAGCAGTTTACGGGAGCGCACCGGGGAGCTGTTTTTT. This translates into CASSLRERTGELFF.

The V gene is TRBV30, the J gene TRBJ2-5; 9 positions agree with TRBD1. The germline gives CDR1 GTSNPN, CDR2 SVGIG (reference sequence). This CDR3 comprises 15 residues. V trimming: 2 bases; J trimming: 4 bases; junction bases outside the gene matches: 8. In nucleotides, the CDR3 is TGTGCCTGGAGTAACTTGGAGACAGGGGGAGAGACCCAGTACTTC. It codes for CAWSNLETGGETQYF.

The chain employs TRBV24-1 and TRBJ1-5, with unresolved D. V shed 5 bases and J shed 3 bases, with 7 bases lying between them. Germline values: CDR1 KGHDR, CDR2 SFDVKD. This CDR3 contains 13 residues. CDR3 region: CATSVGNNQPQHF. The CDR3 region has the DNA TGTGCCACCAGTGTCGGAAACAATCAGCCCCAGCATTTT.

The chain is built from TRBV7-9 and TRBJ2-1; 8 nucleotides align to TRBD2. The CDR3 sequence is 14 residues long. Trimming cost V 5 bases and J 9 bases; bases outside gene matches: 9. Germline V CDR1 and CDR2: SEHNR, FQNEAQ (reference sequence). CDR3 coding DNA: TGTGCCAGCAGCGTATGGACTAGCCAGAGTGAGCAGTTCTTC. Amino acid sequence: CASSVWTSQSEQFF.

The DNA of the CDR3 is TGTGCCAGCAGCCAAGTTCTAGCGGGATTTATCGATGAGCAGTTCTTC. Protein product: CASSQVLAGFIDEQFF. The chain has TRBV14 and TRBJ2-1, with 9 bases that match TRBD2. The CDR3 consists of 16 residues. V lost 1 base and J lost 8; bases outside the gene matches: 9. In germline, CDR1 is SGHDN, CDR2 FVKESK.

J is TRBJ2-7 and V is TRBV7-8; 7 bases map to TRBD2. CDR1 is SGHVS, CDR2 FQNEAQ, per germline. V gave up 1 base and J gave up 7 bases; unmatched junction bases: 10. This CDR3 has 15 residues. CDR3 loop: CASSLERGRGLEQYF. CDR3 DNA sequence: TGTGCCAGCAGCTTAGAACGCGGGAGAGGTTTGGAGCAGTACTTC.

The chain is built from TRBV20-1 and TRBJ2-2; possibly TRBD1 for D (6 bases). V was pared by 0 bases and J by 0 bases, with 8 bases between. This CDR3 spans 15 amino acids. Germline CDR1 and CDR2: DFQATT and SNEGSKA (reference sequence). CDR3 nucleotides: TGCAGTGCTAGAGATCCAGGGGCGAACACCGGGGAGCTGTTTTTT. Its protein is CSARDPGANTGELFF.

This clonotype showed up just once. This chain links TRBV12-3 or TRBV12-4 with TRBJ2-3, with 12 bases matching TRBD2. The CDR3 runs to 16 residues. V lost 2 bases and J lost 5; bases outside the gene matches: 5. As DNA, the CDR3 is TGTGCCAGCAGTTTAAGTAGGGGACTAGCGGGAGATACGCAGTATTTT. Its protein is CASSLSRGLAGDTQYF.

The chain recombines TRBV2 with TRBJ2-1; D is unclear. Germline loops: CDR1 SNHLY, CDR2 FYNNEI. Trimming cost V 3 bases and J 2 bases, with 14 bases left between them. The CDR3 runs 16 residues. In DNA, the CDR3 is TGTGCCAGCAGTGATGAGGCGGAAGTTACCTACAATGAGCAGTTCTTC. Amino acids: CASSDEAEVTYNEQFF.

This clonotype was counted between two and nine times. V is TRBV5-1 and J is TRBJ2-1, with D perhaps TRBD2 (6 bases). The CDR3 is made up of 14 amino acids. The V end lost 3 bases, the J end lost 2 bases, and 9 bases lay between the germline ends. The germline V gene has CDR1 SGHRS and CDR2 YFSETQ. The CDR3 spells CASSYSGAYNEQFF. The CDR3 DNA is TGCGCCAGCAGCTATAGCGGCGCCTACAATGAGCAGTTCTTC.

V and J are TRBV4-1 and TRBJ2-5; 11 bases align to TRBD1. There are 16 residues in the CDR3. The germline V gene encodes CDR1 MGHRA and CDR2 YSYEKL. The trim removed 1 base at V and 4 bases at J, leaving 5 bases unmatched. The CDR3 nucleotides are TGCGCCAGCAGCCAAGGGGGACAGGGGGGGGGAGAGACCCAGTACTTC. It codes for CASSQGGQGGGETQYF.

The chain joins TRBV7-8 to TRBJ1-1; D is ambiguous. Between the trimmed V and J ends, which lost 2 bases and 2 bases, there was a span of 6 bases. Germline V gene data show CDR1 as SGHVS and CDR2 as FQNEAQ. The CDR3 runs to 13 residues. Written as DNA, the CDR3 is TGTGCCAGCAGCTTAAAGTTCAACACTGAAGCTTTCTTT. Translated: CASSLKFNTEAFF.

The sample holds a few counts of this clonotype. V is TRBV12-3 or TRBV12-4 and J is TRBJ2-7; D is uncertain. This CDR3 has 12 residues. Trimming took off 1 base at V and 5 bases at J, with 6 bases between the two ends. CDR3 residues: CASSLGGHEQYF. Here the CDR3 DNA reads TGTGCCAGCAGTTTAGGCGGCCACGAGCAGTACTTC.

A note on this clonotype: A read error may account for a junction end that differs from germline. V is TRBV24-1 and J is TRBJ2-1; TRBD2 aligns across 9 bases. The length of the CDR3 is 16 residues. Germline V CDR1 and CDR2: KGHDR, SFDVKD. As DNA, the CDR3 is TGTACCACCAGTGATTTTGCTAGCGGGACCTACAATGAGCAGTTCTTC. This translates into CTTSDFASGTYNEQFF.

Here the CDR3 reads CSANGGSSTDTQYF. CDR3 bases: TGCAGTGCCAACGGAGGTTCTAGCACAGATACGCAGTATTTT. The chain links TRBV20-1 to TRBJ2-3, with D possibly being TRBD2 (5 bases). Between the trimmed V and J ends, which lost 6 bases and 0 bases, there was a span of 13 bases. This CDR3 comprises 14 residues. Per germline, CDR1 DFQATT and CDR2 SNEGSKA (reference sequence).

V and J are TRBV20-1 and TRBJ2-2; 13 nucleotides line up with TRBD2. In germline, CDR1 is DFQATT, CDR2 SNEGSKA (reference sequence). J gave up 5 bases and V 3 bases, and 15 bases lay outside the gene matches. The CDR3 spans 19 residues. CDR3 in DNA: TGCAGTGCTAGTATGCCGATCTCAGGACTAGCGGGAGATACCGGGGAGCTGTTTTTT. Translating gives CSASMPISGLAGDTGELFF.

The CDR3 protein is CASLSPDIATNEKLFF. The CDR3, as DNA: TGTGCCAGCCTCTCTCCGGACATAGCAACTAATGAAAAACTGTTTTTT. The V gene is TRBV6-1, the J gene TRBJ1-4, with a weak D call TRBD1 (5 bases). Trimming removed 8 bases at V and 0 bases at J, with 16 bases between. This CDR3 region has 16 residues. Germline CDR1 and CDR2: MNHNS and SASEGT.

The chain uses TRBV20-1 and TRBJ2-1; D may be TRBD2 (6 bases). The CDR3 runs 14 residues. The ends were cut back, 2 bases at V and 0 bases at J, with 8 bases in the middle. Germline CDR1 is DFQATT and CDR2 is SNEGSKA (reference sequence). The CDR3 region has the DNA TGCAGTGCTAGACGGGGGAACTCCTACAATGAGCAGTTCTTC. Protein product: CSARRGNSYNEQFF.

Worth noting for this clonotype: One junction end disagrees with the germline gene, perhaps due to a read error. This chain uses TRBV5-1 with TRBJ2-2; possibly TRBD1 for D (7 bases). The CDR3 has 15 residues. Germline V gives CDR1 SGHRS, CDR2 YFSETQ. CDR3 nucleotides: TGCGCCAGCAGCTTGTACCAGGGGGGCACCCGGGAGCTGTTTTTT. Protein product: CASSLYQGGTRELFF.

Sample share makes this clonotype medium-sized. V usage is TRBV20-1 and J usage is TRBJ2-3; no definite D call. Germline-derived CDR1 and CDR2 are DFQATT and SNEGSKA (reference sequence). The CDR3 extends over 11 amino acids. Trimming removed 6 bases at V and 14 bases at J, with 18 bases between. In DNA, the CDR3 is TGCAGTGCCCTCGCGGACCCCCGGCTGTATTTT. This encodes CSALADPRLYF.